Below, 12 T cell receptor beta chains from the same sample are listed, as sequenced in a study of metastatic and nonmetastatic thyroid tumors. Before thyroid surgery, none of the patients had received any treatment. MiXCR re-clonotyped the PCR reads for TCRdb. The data contain about 43,000 clones, about 3.3% of them singletons. The sample taken for sequencing was blood. All receptors derive from a female donor with papillary thyroid cancer or a benign thyroid nodule (not recorded which). Some clones in this sample may be carry-over from other donors' samples.

At least ten counts were recorded for this clone. The V call is TRBV19, the J call TRBJ2-1; tentatively, D is TRBD1 (6 bases). The ends were cut back, 3 bases at V and 4 bases at J, with 13 bases in the middle. Looked up from germline, CDR1 is LNHDA and CDR2 is SQIVND (reference sequence). CDR3 length: 15 amino acids. CDR3 sequence reads: CASSMLGGQYNEQFF. In DNA, the CDR3 is TGTGCCAGTAGTATGTTAGGGGGTCAATACAATGAGCAGTTCTTC.

The chain uses TRBV24-1 and TRBJ2-1; weak D call: TRBD1 (5 bases). Trimming shortened V by 0 bases and J by 5 bases, and 10 bases separated the two germline ends. The CDR3 contains 15 residues. The germline gives CDR1 KGHDR, CDR2 SFDVKD. CDR3 sequence reads: CATSDLFSGNNEQFF. CDR3 DNA: TGTGCCACCAGTGATTTGTTTTCAGGGAACAATGAGCAGTTCTTC.

This clone appeared many times. In nucleotides, the CDR3 is TGTGCCAGCAGTGCACGGACAGGGGGCCGCTTGGATGAGCAGTTCTTC. It yields the protein CASSARTGGRLDEQFF. V usage is TRBV2 and J usage is TRBJ2-1, with 11 bases matching TRBD1. This CDR3 has 16 amino acids. J was trimmed by 8 bases and V by 4 bases; bases with no gene match: 10. Germline assignment: CDR1 SNHLY and CDR2 FYNNEI.

There are a few counts of this clone. This rearrangement joins TRBV15 to TRBJ2-1; TRBD2 matches at 9 bases. Per germline, CDR1 LNHNV and CDR2 YYDKDF (reference sequence). The CDR3 is made up of 15 amino acids. The trim removed 5 bases at V and 7 bases at J, leaving 9 bases unmatched. The DNA of the CDR3 is TGTGCCACCAGCCCGGTAGCGGGAGCGCGAAATGAGCAGTTCTTC. Translating it yields CATSPVAGARNEQFF.

This clone was observed at least ten times. V and J are TRBV19 and TRBJ1-1, with D perhaps matching TRBD1 (5 bases). V was cut by 3 bases and J by 4 bases, with 9 bases left in between. This CDR3 has 13 residues. CDR1 LNHDA and CDR2 SQIVND come from the germline V gene (reference sequence). Here the CDR3 reads CASSMRGTTEAFF. CDR3 in DNA: TGTGCCAGTAGTATGAGAGGGACCACTGAAGCTTTCTTT.

This clone was detected a few times. The chain is built from TRBV3-1 and TRBJ1-2; D gene unclear. Germline assignment: CDR1 LGHDT and CDR2 YNNKEL (reference sequence). The V gene lost 1 base and the J gene lost 11 bases, with 8 bases spanning the gap. The CDR3 totals 11 residues. For the CDR3, the DNA is TGTGCCAGCAGCCAAGGTAGGGCGTACACCTTC. It translates to CASSQGRAYTF.

This clone was detected a few times. No DNA is shown, since the ends of the CDR3 on it are uncertain; the CDR3 is the one TCRdb lists. The chain recombines TRBV7-8 with TRBJ1-5; the table calls TRBD1, which could not be checked here. The CDR3 is 22 residues long, ends included. CDR1 and CDR2 from the germline V gene are SGHVS and FQNEAQ. CDR3 amino acids: CASSFYICSVLGQGGINQPQHF.

This clone was picked up a small number of times. In DNA, the CDR3 is TGTGCCACCAGTGAGCCTAGCGGGACGGAGGGACAAGAGACCCAGTACTTC. Protein product: CATSEPSGTEGQETQYF. This rearrangement joins TRBV24-1 to TRBJ2-5; 9 bases map to TRBD2. CDR1 KGHDR and CDR2 SFDVKD come from the germline V gene. V shed 4 bases, J shed 2 bases, and the junction held 10 bases outside the gene matches. The CDR3 contains 17 residues.

The table lists this clone with a few counts. Other DNA sequences in the same sample also yield this CDR3. The rearrangement links TRBV12-3 or TRBV12-4 to TRBJ2-3; TRBD2 agrees at 11 bases. V dropped 6 bases and J dropped 1; count of bases not matched to a gene: 0. CDR3 length: 14 amino acids. This chain's CDR3 is CASRLAGGTDTQYF. The DNA for the CDR3 is TGTGCCAGCAGACTAGCGGGAGGCACAGATACGCAGTATTTT.

Ten or more counts support this clone. This chain links TRBV30 with TRBJ2-5; 7 bases fit TRBD2. The ends lost 3 bases at V and 1 base at J; junction bases unmatched: 5. CDR3 length: 14 residues. The germline CDR1 and CDR2 sequences are GTSNPN and SVGIG (reference sequence). The chain's CDR3 is CAWRVAGIQETQYF. In DNA form, the CDR3 reads TGTGCCTGGAGGGTAGCGGGTATCCAAGAGACCCAGTACTTC. The full variable domain, its missing parts supplied by reference TRBV30 and TRBJ2-5, is SQTIHQWPATLVQPVGSPLSLECTVEGTSNPNLYWYRQAAGRGLQLLFYSVGIGQISSEVPQNLSASRPQDRQFILSSKKLLLSDSGFYLCAWRVAGIQETQYFGPGTRLLVL.

Only a few counts were recorded for this clone. The chain is built from TRBV6-1 and TRBJ1-5; 7 bases are a match to TRBD1. Trimming took 10 bases from V and 0 from J; bases not matched to a gene: 15. Germline CDR1 is MNHNS and CDR2 is SASEGT. The CDR3 runs 17 residues. In DNA, the CDR3 is TGTGCCACCTCAACAGGGGATGCTTTTTATAGCAATCAGCCCCAGCATTTT. Translating gives CATSTGDAFYSNQPQHF.

Only a few counts were recorded for this clone. A much larger clone sits a single nucleotide away, making a read error possible. The rearrangement links TRBV6-1 to TRBJ2-2; tentative D call: TRBD2 (6 bases). Germline V gene sequence: CDR1 MNHNS, CDR2 SASEGT. The CDR3 is made up of 12 amino acids. In DNA, the CDR3 is TGTTCCACCGGAGGGGACACCGGGGAGCTGTTTTTT. Protein: CSTGGDTGELFF.